The 19 T cell receptor beta chains below all came from one sample that was sequenced in a study of tumor-infiltrating lymphocytes in primary liver carcinoma. The researchers obtained blood RNA from unsorted whole blood and also extracted germline DNA. From around 0.5 ug of total RNA, TCR beta-specific cDNA was reverse-transcribed using a constant-region primer. Three rounds of nested multiplex PCR with slightly modified ARM-PCR produced TCR beta libraries. TRBV1-TRBV30 forward and Cbeta reverse primers drove the first two roughly 10-cycle rounds. TCRdb used MiXCR to reprocess the multiplex PCR reads, holding one entry per CDR3 protein. The sample records just over 300,000 distinct CDR3 sequences, 45% to 70% being singletons. Source material: peripheral blood. The receptor source for this set is a young woman with primary liver carcinoma and hepatitis B virus infection.

Remarks on this clonotype: An end of the junction differs from the germline gene, which may be a read error. The V gene is TRBV5-4, the J gene TRBJ2-5, with 9 nucleotides matching TRBD2. CDR3 length: 14 amino acids. Germline V gene sequence: CDR1 SGHNT, CDR2 YYREEE (reference sequence). CDR3 protein: CASSSGLAKESQYF. The CDR3 DNA is TGTGCCAGCAGTTCGGGACTAGCAAAAGAGTCCCAGTACTTC.

Here the CDR3 reads CATRTGSWGSYEQYF. The CDR3 DNA is TGTGCCACCAGAACAGGCTCCTGGGGCTCCTACGAGCAGTACTTC. This chain connects TRBV24-1 to TRBJ2-7; a weak D match, TRBD1 (5 bases). The CDR3 spans 15 residues. CDR1 is KGHDR and CDR2 is SFDVKD in the germline V gene. V lost 7 bases to trimming and J lost 0 bases, with 15 bases between them.

This chain joins TRBV7-9 and TRBJ2-1; TRBD2 is a possible D gene (5 bases). This CDR3 has 15 residues. The germline V gene has CDR1 SEHNR and CDR2 FQNEAQ (reference sequence). V lost 0 bases and J 6 bases, leaving 12 bases between the germline ends. The CDR3 region is CASSLAGVWTNEQFF. The CDR3 DNA follows: TGTGCCAGCAGCTTAGCGGGAGTATGGACCAATGAGCAGTTCTTC. Full variable domain (remainder filled in from reference TRBV7-9 and TRBJ2-1): DTGVSQNPRHKITKRGQNVTFRCDPISEHNRLYWYRQTLGQGPEFLTYFQNEAQLEKSRLLSDRFSAERPKGSFSTLEIQRTEQGDSAMYLCASSLAGVWTNEQFFGPGTRLTVL.

Turning to this clonotype: At one end the junction does not follow the germline gene, possibly because of a read error. The chain links TRBV6-5 to TRBJ2-6, with D tentatively TRBD2 (6 bases). Looked up from germline, CDR1 is MNHEY and CDR2 is SVGAGI. The CDR3 has 16 amino acids. CDR3 DNA: TGTGCCAACAGTTACTCCCCGGGAGCTGGGGCCAACGCCCTGACTTTC. This sequence encodes CANSYSPGAGANALTF.

Comment on this clonotype: At one end the junction does not follow the germline gene, possibly because of a read error. This chain connects TRBV12-3 or TRBV12-4 to TRBJ2-1; 8 bases align to TRBD2. Gene TRBJ2-7 matches the end of the DNA better, so the J call may be wrong. The CDR3 runs to 15 residues. The chain's CDR3 is CVSSLSGTRGLEQYF. CDR3 nucleotide sequence: TGTGTCAGCAGCCTGTCCGGGACTAGAGGACTTGAGCAGTACTTC.

This clonotype was seen ten or more times. The V call is TRBV12-5, the J call TRBJ2-1; D perhaps matches TRBD1 (5 bases). V was shortened by 4 bases and J by 10 bases, with 14 bases between the two germline ends. Germline loops: CDR1 LGHNT, CDR2 FRNRAP. The CDR3 extends over 13 amino acids. CDR3 nucleotides: TGTGCTAGTGGTTGGAACCAGGGTGGGGAGCAGTTCTTC. It encodes CASGWNQGGEQFF. The entire variable domain, with the rest obtained from reference TRBV12-5 and TRBJ2-1, is as follows: DARVTQTPRHKVTEMGQEVTMRCQPILGHNTVFWYRQTMMQGLELLAYFRNRAPLDDSGMPKDRFSAEMPDATLATLKIQPSEPRDSAVYFCASGWNQGGEQFFGPGTRLTVL.

This clonotype was observed a single time. V and J are TRBV5-1 and TRBJ2-5, with 9 bases identical to TRBD2. V lost 4 bases, J lost 1 base, and 5 bases stayed unmatched. The CDR3 totals 15 residues. The germline CDR1 and CDR2 sequences are SGHRS and YFSETQ. The CDR3 region has the DNA TGCGCCAGCAGCGTAGCGGGAGTGTTCCAAGAGACCCAGTACTTC. Protein: CASSVAGVFQETQYF.

In regard to this clonotype: This may arise from a read error, as a much more abundant clone is one base away. This chain joins TRBV12-3 or TRBV12-4 and TRBJ1-2; D not certain. The CDR3 loop spans 13 amino acids. The CDR3 sequence is CASSLSANYVYTF. In nucleotides, the CDR3 is TGTGCCAGCAGTTTGTCCGCTAACTATGTCTACACCTTC.

This chain uses TRBV28 with TRBJ1-5, with D unclear. This CDR3 has 15 residues. The V end was cut by 2 bases, the J end by 2 bases, with 10 bases between. Germline CDR1 is MDHEN and CDR2 is SYDVKM. CDR3 loop: CASSLEQLGNQPQHF. CDR3 DNA sequence: TGTGCCAGCAGTTTAGAACAGTTGGGCAATCAGCCCCAGCATTTT.

As to this clonotype: As the CDR3 is not closed by the conserved phenylalanine or tryptophan, this likely results from a read error. The chain combines TRBV11-2 with TRBJ2-6; tentative D call: TRBD2 (7 bases). Germline CDR1 reads SGHAT; CDR2 reads FQNNGV. CDR3 length equals 19 residues. The CDR3 reads CASNSFGAGVSWGASVLTI. CDR3 nucleotides: TGTGCCAGCAACTCCTTTGGGGCGGGAGTGTCGTGGGGGGCCAGCGTCCTGACTATC.

This clonotype was counted ten times or more. This chain joins TRBV6-2 or TRBV6-3 and TRBJ2-1; TRBD2 matches 8 bases. V shed 0 bases and J 7 bases; nucleotides not matched to a gene: 8. Germline V gene lookup returns CDR1 MNHEY and CDR2 SVGEGT. The CDR3 consists of 16 residues. CDR3 nucleotides: TGTGCCAGCAGTTACTCGGTGACTAGCGAAGAAAATGAGCAGTTCTTC. It specifies CASSYSVTSEENEQFF.

A remark on this clonotype: This may come from a read error, since a much larger clone is one base off. The CDR3 end shows no conserved phenylalanine or tryptophan, and so a read error is likely. This chain uses TRBV4-1 with TRBJ1-1; TRBD1 aligns across 7 bases. The V gene's germline CDR1 is MGHRA and CDR2 YSYEKL. The J segment lost 0 bases and the V segment lost 5 bases, leaving 9 bases of the junction unmatched. CDR3 length: 16 residues. In nucleotides, the CDR3 is TGCGCCAGCAGCACCCGACAGGGCCCAATGAACACTGAAGCTTTCTCT. This codes for CASSTRQGPMNTEAFS.

Comments on this clonotype: An end of the junction does not agree with germline; a read error may underlie this. This chain uses TRBV6-6 with TRBJ2-7; tentatively, D is TRBD2 (6 bases). Germline loops: CDR1 MNHNY, CDR2 SVGAGI (reference sequence). This CDR3 comprises 11 residues. The CDR3 DNA reads as TGTGCCAGCACGGTGGGAGGCGAGCAGTGCTTC. Translation: CASTVGGEQCF.

Regarding this clonotype: The CDR3 does not close with the conserved phenylalanine or tryptophan, likely indicating a read error. V usage is TRBV12-3 or TRBV12-4 and J usage is TRBJ2-1; a possible D gene is TRBD2 (6 bases). V shed 7 bases and J shed 2 bases, with 12 bases lying between them. The CDR3 consists of 14 residues. CDR3 sequence: CASIPGLPYNEQFS. For the CDR3, the DNA is TGTGCCAGCATCCCGGGACTGCCCTACAATGAGCAGTTCTCC.

By frequency in the sample, this clonotype is medium-sized. J is TRBJ2-1 and V is TRBV11-2, with unresolved D. The germline V and J ends were trimmed by 1 base and 2 bases, with 6 bases remaining between them. CDR1 and CDR2 from the germline V gene are SGHAT and FQNNGV. The CDR3 is 14 amino acids. In nucleotides, the CDR3 is TGTGCCAGCAGCTTAGGCGGCCCCTACAATGAGCAGTTCTTC. Amino acids: CASSLGGPYNEQFF.

V and J are TRBV11-2 and TRBJ2-1, with 8 bases that match TRBD2. The CDR3 contains 17 residues. The V gene's germline CDR1 is SGHAT and CDR2 FQNNGV. V was pared by 1 base and J by 9 bases, with 14 bases of the junction left unmatched. DNA for the CDR3: TGTGCCAGCAGCTTAGTCGTCCCTATCGGGAGGGTGATTGAGCAGTTCTTC. Amino acid sequence: CASSLVVPIGRVIEQFF.

The V call is TRBV29-1, the J call TRBJ2-5; D might be TRBD2 (6 bases). CDR1 is SQVTM, CDR2 ANQGSEA, per germline. V was clipped by 5 bases and J by 1 base, with 11 bases between them. The CDR3 is 13 residues long. CDR3 DNA sequence: TGCAGCGTTTCTGGGGACTTCCAAGAGACCCAGTACTTC. Its translation is CSVSGDFQETQYF. Variable domain in full (rest from reference TRBV29-1 and TRBJ2-5): SAVISQKPSRDICQRGTSLTIQCQVDSQVTMMFWYRQQPGQSLTLIATANQGSEATYESGFVIDKFPISRPNLTFSTLTVSNMSPEDSSIYLCSVSGDFQETQYFGPGTRLLVL.

In the case of this clonotype: Being one base from a much bigger clone, this may be a read error. The V gene is TRBV6-6, the J gene TRBJ2-2; D tentatively fits TRBD1 or TRBD2 (5 bases each). This CDR3 has 13 amino acids. Germline V CDR1 and CDR2: MNHNY, SVGAGI (reference sequence). The V gene lost 7 bases and the J gene lost 9 bases, with 15 bases spanning the gap. CDR3 sequence: CASNVGGTRELFF. CDR3 DNA sequence: TGTGCCAGCAATGTGGGTGGGACCCGGGAGCTGTTTTTT.

This clonotype was recorded at least ten times. V gene TRBV11-2 combines with J gene TRBJ2-1; D possibly corresponds to TRBD1 (6 bases). V gave up 6 bases and J gave up 7 bases, with 16 bases separating them. Looked up from germline, CDR1 is SGHAT and CDR2 is FQNNGV. The CDR3 spans 14 residues. CDR3 residues: CASSRAGTPNEQFF. The DNA for the CDR3 is TGTGCCAGCAGTCGTGCCGGGACACCAAATGAGCAGTTCTTC.